The 8 T cell receptor beta chains in this list originate from one sample, sequenced in a study of shared clonotypes between healthy human individuals. Using immunoSEQ multiplex PCR, the repertoire was profiled, and TCRdb retains in-frame clones only, with some absent. This table holds 2 million to 3 million clones, under 95% found once. Sequenced: naive CD4+ T cells from PBMCs. Regarding subset: CD45RA+ positively selected. The source is a man in his late teens or twenties in good health. Some clones in this sample may be carry-over from other donors' samples.

The chain uses TRBV7-6 and TRBJ2-6; D call uncertain. Per the germline V gene, CDR1 is SGHVS and CDR2 is FNYEAQ. Trimming removed 3 bases from V and 3 bases from J, with 3 bases in between. The CDR3 spans 13 residues. The CDR3 loop reads CASSLGGANVLTF. CDR3 nucleotides: TGTGCCAGCAGCTTGGGTGGGGCCAACGTCCTGACTTTC.

The CDR3 here is CASSSLPQDRVGETQYF. DNA of the CDR3: TGCGCCAGCAGCTCTCTACCCCAAGACAGGGTAGGGGAGACCCAGTACTTC. The V gene is TRBV5-1, the J gene TRBJ2-5; 7 positions match TRBD1. With V trimmed by 3 bases and J by 5 bases, 16 bases remained unmatched. The CDR3 has 17 residues. Germline CDR1 reads SGHRS; CDR2 reads YFSETQ.

This chain connects TRBV6-6 to TRBJ2-7, with 9 bases matching TRBD2. This CDR3 is 16 amino acids long. Germline CDR1 MNHNY, CDR2 SVGAGI (reference sequence). V lost 4 bases, J lost 3 bases, and 10 bases stayed unmatched. CDR3 sequence: CASSSGGREGIYEQYF. In nucleotides, the CDR3 is TGTGCCAGCAGTTCAGGTGGGCGGGAGGGCATCTACGAGCAGTACTTC.

The chain couples TRBV7-3 to TRBJ2-1, with a tentative D call TRBD2 (5 bases). CDR3 size: 13 residues. Germline V gene lookup returns CDR1 SGHTA and CDR2 FQGTGA. Trimming shortened V by 5 bases and J by 5 bases, and 10 bases separated the two germline ends. The CDR3 loop reads CASSTTTHNEQFF. DNA of the CDR3: TGTGCCAGCAGCACGACTACCCACAATGAGCAGTTCTTC.

The V call is TRBV28, the J call TRBJ2-1; 7 positions agree with TRBD2. The CDR3 consists of 16 residues. The germline CDR1 and CDR2 sequences are MDHEN and SYDVKM. The V gene end was trimmed by 4 bases and the J gene end by 1 base; junction bases not matched to a gene: 7. CDR3: CASSWTRLGSYNEQFF. Written as DNA, the CDR3 is TGTGCCAGCAGTTGGACTAGATTAGGTTCCTACAATGAGCAGTTCTTC.

The V gene is TRBV29-1, the J gene TRBJ2-3; 9 bases align to TRBD2. CDR1 SQVTM and CDR2 ANQGSEA come from the germline V gene. CDR3 size: 15 residues. CDR3 in DNA: TGCATTTCAGGAGGTAGCGGGAGAGCGACAGATACGCAGTATTTT. It yields the protein CISGGSGRATDTQYF.

The V gene is TRBV19, the J gene TRBJ2-4; the D gene is possibly TRBD2 (6 bases). CDR1 LNHDA and CDR2 SQIVND come from the germline V gene (reference sequence). The CDR3 consists of 15 residues. Trimming took 5 bases from V and 6 from J, leaving 17 bases between them. CDR3 loop: CASSSAGGGRNIQYF. DNA for the CDR3: TGTGCCAGTAGTTCCGCTGGAGGAGGGCGAAACATTCAGTACTTC.

The J gene is TRBJ1-1, the V gene TRBV4-1; 9 bases map to TRBD1. The germline CDR1 and CDR2 sequences are MGHRA and YSYEKL. The CDR3 consists of 15 residues. Trimming cost V 5 bases and J 5 bases; bases outside gene matches: 9. The CDR3 DNA reads as TGCGCCAGCAGCTCGGAGCCGACAGGGGGGACTGAAGCTTTCTTT. Translated: CASSSEPTGGTEAFF.